These 3 T cell receptor beta chains were sequenced from one sample in a study of blood T cell repertoires in COVID-19. Only in-frame clones appear in the TCRdb table, and some are missing; sequencing was by immunoSEQ multiplex PCR. Of under 200,000 clones in the sample, around 82% were seen once. Input material: peripheral blood. The receptors come from a man aged 65 to 79 with active or convalescent COVID-19.

The V gene is TRBV9, the J gene TRBJ2-7; weak D call: TRBD1 (5 bases). CDR1 and CDR2 from the germline V gene are SGDLS and YYNGEE. V was pared by 4 bases and J by 3 bases, with 14 bases between. The CDR3 has 14 residues. CDR3 protein: CASSQGVLGYEQYF. The CDR3 bases are TGTGCCAGCAGCCAAGGGGTTCTGGGCTACGAGCAGTACTTC.

The rearrangement links TRBV7-6 to TRBJ2-7; 9 positions agree with TRBD2. The CDR3 has 15 amino acids. With 0 bases clipped from V and 4 bases from J, the junction kept 4 bases outside the gene matches. CDR1 and CDR2 from the germline V gene are SGHVS and FNYEAQ. The CDR3 sequence: CASSLASGSTYEQYF. CDR3 bases: TGTGCCAGCAGCTTAGCTAGCGGGAGTACGTACGAGCAGTACTTC. The entire variable domain, with the rest obtained from reference TRBV7-6 and TRBJ2-7, is as follows: GAGVSQSPRYKVTKRGQDVALRCDPISGHVSLYWYRQALGQGPEFLTYFNYEAQQDKSGLPNDRFSAERPEGSISTLTIQRTEQRDSAMYRCASSLASGSTYEQYFGPGTRLTVT.

V gene TRBV28 combines with J gene TRBJ1-4, with D perhaps TRBD1 (5 bases). V was pared by 2 bases and J by 8 bases, with 12 bases between. The germline gives CDR1 MDHEN, CDR2 SYDVKM. The CDR3 runs to 14 residues. For the CDR3, the DNA is TGTGCCAGCAGTTTAGGCGCATACAGGGAAAAACTGTTTTTT. It specifies CASSLGAYREKLFF.